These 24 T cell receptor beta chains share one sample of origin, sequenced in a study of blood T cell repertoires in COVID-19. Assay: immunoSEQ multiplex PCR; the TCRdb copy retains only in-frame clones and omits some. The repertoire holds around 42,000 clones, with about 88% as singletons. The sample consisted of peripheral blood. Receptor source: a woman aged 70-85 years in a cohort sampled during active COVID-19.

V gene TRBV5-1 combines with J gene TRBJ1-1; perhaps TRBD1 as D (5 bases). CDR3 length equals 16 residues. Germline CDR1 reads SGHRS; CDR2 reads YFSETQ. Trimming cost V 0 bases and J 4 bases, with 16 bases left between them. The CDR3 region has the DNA TGCGCCAGCAGCTTGGACCCACTCCAGGGTAGCACTGAAGCTTTCTTT. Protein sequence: CASSLDPLQGSTEAFF.

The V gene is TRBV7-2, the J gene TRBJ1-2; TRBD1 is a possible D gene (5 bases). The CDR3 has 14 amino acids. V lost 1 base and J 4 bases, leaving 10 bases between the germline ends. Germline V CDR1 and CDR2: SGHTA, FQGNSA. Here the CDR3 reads CASSLGDRSYGYTF. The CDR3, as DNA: TGTGCCAGCAGCTTAGGTGACAGAAGCTATGGCTACACCTTC. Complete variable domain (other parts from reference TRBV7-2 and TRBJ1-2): GAGVSQSPSNKVTEKGKDVELRCDPISGHTALYWYRQSLGQGLEFLIYFQGNSAPDKSGLPSDRFSAERTGGSVSTLTIQRTQQEDSAVYLCASSLGDRSYGYTFGSGTRLTVV.

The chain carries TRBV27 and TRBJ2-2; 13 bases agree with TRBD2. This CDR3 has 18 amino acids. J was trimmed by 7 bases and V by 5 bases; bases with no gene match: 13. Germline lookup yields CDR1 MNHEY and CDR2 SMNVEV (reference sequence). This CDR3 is CASSTTSGGTPFGGELFF. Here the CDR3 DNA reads TGTGCCAGCAGTACGACTAGCGGGGGGACCCCTTTTGGCGGGGAGCTGTTTTTT.

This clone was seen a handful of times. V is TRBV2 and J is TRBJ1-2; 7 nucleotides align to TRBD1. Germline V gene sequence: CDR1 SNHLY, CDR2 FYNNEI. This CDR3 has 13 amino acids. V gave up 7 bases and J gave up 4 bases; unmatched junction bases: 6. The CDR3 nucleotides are TGTGCCAGCACCGAGGACAGGAGCTATGGCTACACCTTC. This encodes CASTEDRSYGYTF.

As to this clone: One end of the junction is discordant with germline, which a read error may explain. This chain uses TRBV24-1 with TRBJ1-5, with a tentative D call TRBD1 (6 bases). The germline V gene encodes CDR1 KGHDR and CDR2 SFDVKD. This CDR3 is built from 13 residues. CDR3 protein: CATPGGLNQPQHF. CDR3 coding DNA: TGCGCAACACCGGGGGGGCTAAATCAGCCCCAGCATTTT.

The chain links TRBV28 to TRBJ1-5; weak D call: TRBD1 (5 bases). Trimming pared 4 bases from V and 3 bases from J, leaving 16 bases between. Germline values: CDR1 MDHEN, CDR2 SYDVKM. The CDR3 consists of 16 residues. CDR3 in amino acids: CASSSQIQAYNQPQHF. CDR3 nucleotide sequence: TGTGCCAGCAGTTCCCAAATACAGGCTTACAATCAGCCCCAGCATTTT.

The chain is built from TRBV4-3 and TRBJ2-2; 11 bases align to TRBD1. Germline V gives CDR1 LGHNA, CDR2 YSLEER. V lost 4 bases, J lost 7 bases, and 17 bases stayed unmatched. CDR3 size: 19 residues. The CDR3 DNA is TGCGCCAGCAGCCTCGGATGGGGACTCGGACAGGGGGCAAACGGGGAGCTGTTTTTT. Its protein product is CASSLGWGLGQGANGELFF.

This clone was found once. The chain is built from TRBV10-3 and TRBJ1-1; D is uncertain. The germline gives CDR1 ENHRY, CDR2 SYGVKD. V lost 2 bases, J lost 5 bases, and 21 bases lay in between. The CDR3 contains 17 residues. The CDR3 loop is CAISEPKQGYSGTEAFF. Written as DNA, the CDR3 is TGTGCCATCAGTGAGCCAAAACAAGGGTATTCGGGGACTGAAGCTTTCTTT.

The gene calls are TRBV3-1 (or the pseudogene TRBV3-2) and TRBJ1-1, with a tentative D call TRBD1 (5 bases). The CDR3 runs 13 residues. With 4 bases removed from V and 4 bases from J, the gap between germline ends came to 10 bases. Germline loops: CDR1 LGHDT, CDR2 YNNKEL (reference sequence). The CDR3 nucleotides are TGTGCCAGCAGCCTGGGTAGGGGCACTGAAGCTTTCTTT. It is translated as CASSLGRGTEAFF.

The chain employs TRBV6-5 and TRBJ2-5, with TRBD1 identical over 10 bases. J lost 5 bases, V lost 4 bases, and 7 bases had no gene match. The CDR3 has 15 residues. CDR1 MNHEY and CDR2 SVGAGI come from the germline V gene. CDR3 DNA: TGTGCCAGCAGTTCCCGGGACAGGGGAGGTGAGACCCAGTACTTC. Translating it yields CASSSRDRGGETQYF.

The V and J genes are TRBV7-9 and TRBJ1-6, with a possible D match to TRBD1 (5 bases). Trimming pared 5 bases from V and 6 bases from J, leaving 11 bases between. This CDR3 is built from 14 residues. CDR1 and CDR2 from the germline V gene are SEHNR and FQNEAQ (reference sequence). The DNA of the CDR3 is TGTGCCAGCAGCACTGACAGTTTTAATTCACCCCTCCACTTT. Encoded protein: CASSTDSFNSPLHF.

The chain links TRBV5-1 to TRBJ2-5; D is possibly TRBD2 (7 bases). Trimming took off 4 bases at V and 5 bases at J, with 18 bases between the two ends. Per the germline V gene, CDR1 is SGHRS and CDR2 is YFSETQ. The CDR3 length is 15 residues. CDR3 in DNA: TGCGCCAGCAGCCTCATCACGGGGGGCGGCGAGACCCAGTACTTC. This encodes CASSLITGGGETQYF.

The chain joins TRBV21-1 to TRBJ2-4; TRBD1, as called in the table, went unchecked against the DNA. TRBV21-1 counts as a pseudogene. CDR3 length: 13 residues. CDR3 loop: CASSTRQGSIQYF. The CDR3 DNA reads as TGTGCCAGCAGCACCAGACAGGGCAGCATTCAGTACTTC.

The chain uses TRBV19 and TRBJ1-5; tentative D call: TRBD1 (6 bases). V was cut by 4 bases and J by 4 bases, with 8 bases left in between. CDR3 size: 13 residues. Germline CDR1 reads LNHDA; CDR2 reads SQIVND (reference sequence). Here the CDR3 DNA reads TGTGCCAGTAGTAGGGGACATAATCAGCCCCAGCATTTT. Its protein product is CASSRGHNQPQHF.

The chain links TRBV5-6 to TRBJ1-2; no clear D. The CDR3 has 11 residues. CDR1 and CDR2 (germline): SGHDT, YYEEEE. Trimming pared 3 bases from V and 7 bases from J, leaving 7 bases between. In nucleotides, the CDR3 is TGTGCCAGCAGCTCTAACCGTGGCTACACCTTC. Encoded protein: CASSSNRGYTF.

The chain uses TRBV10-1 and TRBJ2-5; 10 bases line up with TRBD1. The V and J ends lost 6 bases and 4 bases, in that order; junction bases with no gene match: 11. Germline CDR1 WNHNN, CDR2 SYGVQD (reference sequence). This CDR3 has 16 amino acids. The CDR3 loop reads CASSPGQGSKGETQYF. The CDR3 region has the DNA TGCGCCAGCAGCCCGGGACAGGGGTCCAAGGGAGAGACCCAGTACTTC.

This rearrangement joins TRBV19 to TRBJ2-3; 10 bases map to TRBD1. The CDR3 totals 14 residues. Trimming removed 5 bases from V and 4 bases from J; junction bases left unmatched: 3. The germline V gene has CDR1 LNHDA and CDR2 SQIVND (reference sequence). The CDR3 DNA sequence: TGTGCCAGTAGTCCCGGGACAGGGGCAGATACGCAGTATTTT. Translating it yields CASSPGTGADTQYF.

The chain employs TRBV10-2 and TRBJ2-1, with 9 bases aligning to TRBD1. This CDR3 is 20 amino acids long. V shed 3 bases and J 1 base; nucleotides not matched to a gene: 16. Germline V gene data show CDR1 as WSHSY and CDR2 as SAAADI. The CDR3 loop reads CASSDIGDRATPRSYNEQFF. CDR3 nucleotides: TGCGCCAGCAGTGACATTGGGGACAGGGCAACCCCTCGGTCCTACAATGAGCAGTTCTTC.

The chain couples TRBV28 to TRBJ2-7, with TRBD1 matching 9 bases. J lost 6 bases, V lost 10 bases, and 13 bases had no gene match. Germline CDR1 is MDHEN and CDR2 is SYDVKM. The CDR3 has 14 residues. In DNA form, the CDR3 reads TGTGCCACCGAGTCCGGGACAGGGTCGGCCGAGCAGTACTTC. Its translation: CATESGTGSAEQYF.

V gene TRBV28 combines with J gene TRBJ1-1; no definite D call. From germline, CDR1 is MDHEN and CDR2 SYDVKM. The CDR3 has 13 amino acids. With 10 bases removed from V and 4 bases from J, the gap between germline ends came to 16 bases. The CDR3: CATQVAFRTEAFF. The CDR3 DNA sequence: TGTGCCACCCAGGTGGCATTTCGCACTGAAGCTTTCTTT. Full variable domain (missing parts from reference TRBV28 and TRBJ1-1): DVKVTQSSRYLVKRTGEKVFLECVQDMDHENMFWYRQDPGLGLRLIYFSYDVKMKEKGDIPEGYSVSREKKERFSLILESASTNQTSMYLCATQVAFRTEAFFGQGTRLTVV.

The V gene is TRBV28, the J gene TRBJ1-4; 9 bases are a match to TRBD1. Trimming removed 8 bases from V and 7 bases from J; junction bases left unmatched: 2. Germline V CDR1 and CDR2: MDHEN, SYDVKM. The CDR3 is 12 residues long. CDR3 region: CASGQGSEKLFF. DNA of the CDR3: TGTGCCAGCGGACAGGGGAGTGAAAAACTGTTTTTT.

The CDR3 DNA is TGTGCCAGCTCACCCACGACGGTAGCGACCTCCTACGAGCAGTACTTC. Residues: CASSPTTVATSYEQYF. The genes are TRBV18 and TRBJ2-7; perhaps TRBD2 as D (5 bases). The CDR3 contains 16 residues. The V gene lost 3 bases and the J gene lost 0 bases, with 15 bases spanning the gap. The germline V gene has CDR1 KGHSH and CDR2 LQKENI.

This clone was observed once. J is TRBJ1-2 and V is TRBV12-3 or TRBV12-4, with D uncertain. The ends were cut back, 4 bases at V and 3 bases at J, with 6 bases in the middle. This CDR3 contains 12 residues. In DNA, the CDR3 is TGTGCCAGCAGTTCATCGGACTATGGCTACACCTTC. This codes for CASSSSDYGYTF.

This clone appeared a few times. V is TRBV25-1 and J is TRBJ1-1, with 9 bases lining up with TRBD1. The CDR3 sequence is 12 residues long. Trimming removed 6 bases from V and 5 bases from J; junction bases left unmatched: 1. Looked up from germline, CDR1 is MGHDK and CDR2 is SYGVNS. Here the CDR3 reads CASRGQGTEAFF. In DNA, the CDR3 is TGTGCCAGCAGAGGACAGGGGACTGAAGCTTTCTTT.